The 9 T cell receptor beta chains presented below share a single source sample, sequenced in a study of blood T cell repertoires in COVID-19. The protocol was immunoSEQ multiplex PCR, while the TCRdb copy is restricted to in-frame clones and leaves out a portion. The sample has 250,000 to 300,000 clones, approximately 87% seen once. Material for sequencing was peripheral blood. These receptors were obtained from a woman aged 25 to 39 with COVID-19, enrolled during active disease.

The V call is TRBV4-1, the J call TRBJ2-2, with 7 bases identical to TRBD1. This CDR3 has 18 residues. Germline V gene sequence: CDR1 MGHRA, CDR2 YSYEKL. The junction had 14 bases not matched to a gene; V was cut back by 4 bases and J by 3 bases. This CDR3 is CASSLNPPTGSYTGELFF. In DNA, the CDR3 is TGCGCCAGCAGCCTTAACCCTCCGACAGGGTCATACACCGGGGAGCTGTTTTTT.

V usage is TRBV18 and J usage is TRBJ2-3, with no clear D. The V gene lost 8 bases and the J gene lost 0 bases, with 9 bases spanning the gap. The germline gives CDR1 KGHSH, CDR2 LQKENI. CDR3 size: 13 residues. CDR3 protein: CASSELSTDTQYF. CDR3 in DNA: TGTGCCAGCAGCGAGCTAAGCACAGATACGCAGTATTTT. The full variable domain, in which reference TRBV18 and TRBJ2-3 provide the parts outside the CDR3, is NAGVMQNPRHLVRRRGQEARLRCSPMKGHSHVYWYRQLPEEGLKFMVYLQKENIIDESGMPKERFSAEFPKEGPSILRIQQVVRGDSAAYFCASSELSTDTQYFGPGTRLTVL.

The chain links TRBV7-8 to TRBJ1-2, with a tentative D call TRBD1 (6 bases). V was trimmed by 4 bases and J by 8 bases, leaving 20 bases between them. The CDR3 consists of 15 residues. Germline lookup yields CDR1 SGHVS and CDR2 FQNEAQ. The CDR3 bases are TGTGCCAGCAGCTACAGGGACAAAAACCAGGGGGGCTACACCTTC. The encoded protein is CASSYRDKNQGGYTF.

The CDR3 DNA is TGTGCCAGCAGCTACCCCAAAGACATGAACACTGAAGCTTTCTTT. It is translated as CASSYPKDMNTEAFF. This sequence joins TRBV7-9 and TRBJ1-1; D call uncertain. V lost 4 bases and J lost 0, with 12 bases in between. The CDR3 extends over 15 amino acids. Germline lookup yields CDR1 SEHNR and CDR2 FQNEAQ (reference sequence).

In its sample, this clone was seen once. The rearrangement uses TRBV10-1 and TRBJ1-1; no clear D gene. Germline CDR1 WNHNN, CDR2 SYGVQD (reference sequence). The CDR3 consists of 14 residues. The V end was cut by 2 bases, the J end by 2 bases, with 9 bases between. Here the CDR3 DNA reads TGCGCCAGCAGTGAGGGTGCGGAAAACACTGAAGCTTTCTTT. It specifies CASSEGAENTEAFF.

This chain links TRBV6-5 with TRBJ2-7; the D gene is possibly TRBD1 (6 bases). With 6 bases removed from V and 3 bases from J, the gap between germline ends came to 18 bases. CDR3 length: 15 residues. Germline V gives CDR1 MNHEY, CDR2 SVGAGI. CDR3 bases: TGTGCCAGCAGCTTACTCCCGGACAGATTCTACGAGCAGTACTTC. This translates into CASSLLPDRFYEQYF.

To note about this clone: This CDR3 is also generated by other DNA sequences in the sample. This chain uses TRBV4-1 with TRBJ2-7; D not certain. There are 13 residues in the CDR3. Germline V lookup: CDR1 MGHRA, CDR2 YSYEKL. V lost 1 base, J lost 2 bases, and 6 bases lay in between. CDR3 nucleotides: TGCGCCAGCAGCCAAGCTCGGGCCTACGAGCAGTACTTC. Protein product: CASSQARAYEQYF.

The DNA of the CDR3 is TGTGCCAGTAGTATCAGCGTCTCCTACGAGCAGTACTTC. This gives the protein CASSISVSYEQYF. This rearrangement joins TRBV19 to TRBJ2-7; no firm D call. Trimming took 3 bases from V and 0 from J, leaving 6 bases between them. The germline gives CDR1 LNHDA, CDR2 SQIVND (reference sequence). The CDR3 has 13 residues.

The table lists this clone with a few counts. The chain joins TRBV11-2 to TRBJ1-5, with TRBD1 as a possible D gene (6 bases). CDR3 length: 13 residues. V lost 2 bases and J 7 bases, leaving 9 bases between the germline ends. The germline CDR1 and CDR2 sequences are SGHAT and FQNNGV. CDR3 amino acids: CASSLQGNQPQHF. In DNA form, the CDR3 reads TGTGCCAGCAGCTTACAGGGGAACCAGCCCCAGCATTTT.